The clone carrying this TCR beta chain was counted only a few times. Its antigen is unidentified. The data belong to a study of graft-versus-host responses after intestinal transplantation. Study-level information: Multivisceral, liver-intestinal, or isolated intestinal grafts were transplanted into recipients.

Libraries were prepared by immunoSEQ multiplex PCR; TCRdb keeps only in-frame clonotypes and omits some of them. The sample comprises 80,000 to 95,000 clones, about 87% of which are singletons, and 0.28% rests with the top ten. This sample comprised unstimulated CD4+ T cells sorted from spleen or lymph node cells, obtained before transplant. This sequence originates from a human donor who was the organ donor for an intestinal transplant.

For the CDR3, the DNA is TGTGCCTGGAGTGTGGACAGGGGGTACGAAAAACTGTTTTTT. It specifies CAWSVDRGYEKLFF. The gene calls are TRBV30 and TRBJ1-4; 10 nucleotides line up with TRBD1. This CDR3 has 14 amino acids. Germline loops: CDR1 GTSNPN, CDR2 SVGIG (reference sequence). Trimming removed 0 bases from V and 8 bases from J; junction bases left unmatched: 3.